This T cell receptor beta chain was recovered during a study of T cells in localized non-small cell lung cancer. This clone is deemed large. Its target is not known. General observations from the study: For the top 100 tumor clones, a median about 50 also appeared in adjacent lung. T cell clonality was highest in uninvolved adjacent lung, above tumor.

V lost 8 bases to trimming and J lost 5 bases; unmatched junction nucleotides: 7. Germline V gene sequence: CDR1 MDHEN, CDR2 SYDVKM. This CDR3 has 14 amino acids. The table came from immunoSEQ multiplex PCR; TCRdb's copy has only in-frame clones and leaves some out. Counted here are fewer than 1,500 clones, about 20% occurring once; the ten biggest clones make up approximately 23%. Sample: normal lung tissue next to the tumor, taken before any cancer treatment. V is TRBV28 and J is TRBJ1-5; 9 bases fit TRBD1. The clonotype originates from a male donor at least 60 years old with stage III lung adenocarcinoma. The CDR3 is CASERTGGDQPQHF. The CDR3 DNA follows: TGTGCCAGCGAGAGAACAGGGGGCGATCAGCCCCAGCATTTT.